The clone carrying this T cell receptor (beta chain) was picked up many times. This entry belongs to a study of T-cell reconstitution after alpha-beta-depleted transplantation in children. TCRbeta library construction was performed incorporating unique molecular identifiers. MiXCR, run by TCRdb on the PCR reads, gives a single entry per CDR3 protein. The sample includes approximately 240,000 distinct CDR3 sequences, 9.7% of them seen just once. The length of the CDR3 is 16 residues. The germline gives CDR1 SGHRS, CDR2 YFSETQ. V lost 1 base, J lost 4 bases, and 15 bases lay in between. The chain has TRBV5-1 and TRBJ1-5, with D perhaps matching TRBD1 (5 bases). Here the sequenced sample was PBMCs from the stem cell graft donor, taken from the stem cell graft. This sequence was found in a human donor who donated a stem cell graft to a child with SCID. Written as DNA, the CDR3 is TGCGCCAGCAGCTTGTCAGGGATGGGGCAAAATCAGCCCCAGCATTTT. Translation gives CASSLSGMGQNQPQHF.